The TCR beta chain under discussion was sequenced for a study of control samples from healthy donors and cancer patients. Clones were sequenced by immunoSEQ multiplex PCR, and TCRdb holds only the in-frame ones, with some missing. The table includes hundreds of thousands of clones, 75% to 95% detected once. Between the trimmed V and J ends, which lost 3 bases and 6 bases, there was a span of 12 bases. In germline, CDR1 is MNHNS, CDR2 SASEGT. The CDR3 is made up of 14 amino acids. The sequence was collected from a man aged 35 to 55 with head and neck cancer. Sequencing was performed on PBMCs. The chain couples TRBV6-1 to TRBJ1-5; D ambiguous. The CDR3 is CASSEWGLIQPQHF. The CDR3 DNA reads TGTGCCAGCAGTGAGTGGGGATTAATTCAGCCCCAGCATTTT.